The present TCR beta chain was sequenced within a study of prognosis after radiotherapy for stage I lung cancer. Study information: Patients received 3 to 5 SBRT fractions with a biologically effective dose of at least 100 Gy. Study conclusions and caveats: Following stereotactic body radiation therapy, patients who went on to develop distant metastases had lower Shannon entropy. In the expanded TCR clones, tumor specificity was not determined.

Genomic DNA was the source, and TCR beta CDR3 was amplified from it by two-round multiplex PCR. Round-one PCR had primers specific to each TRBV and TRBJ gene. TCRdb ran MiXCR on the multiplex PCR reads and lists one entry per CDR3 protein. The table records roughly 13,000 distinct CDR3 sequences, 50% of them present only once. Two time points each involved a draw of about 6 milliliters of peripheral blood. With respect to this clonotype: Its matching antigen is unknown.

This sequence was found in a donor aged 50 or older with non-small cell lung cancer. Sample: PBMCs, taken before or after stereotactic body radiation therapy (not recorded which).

Written as DNA, the CDR3 is TGTGCCAGCAGTATCCCCCTTGGACAGTGCGGGAAGATCTTTTCCTACGAGCAGTACTTC. It translates to CASSIPLGQCGKIFSYEQYF. The gene calls are TRBV28 and TRBJ2-7; D assignment may be TRBD1 or TRBD2 (6 bases each). V lost 5 bases and J 1 base, leaving 30 bases between the germline ends. The germline V gene encodes CDR1 MDHEN and CDR2 SYDVKM. The CDR3 contains 20 residues. The variable domain in full, with the rest retrieved from reference TRBV28 and TRBJ2-7, is DVKVTQSSRYLVKRTGEKVFLECVQDMDHENMFWYRQDPGLGLRLIYFSYDVKMKEKGDIPEGYSVSREKKERFSLILESASTNQTSMYLCASSIPLGQCGKIFSYEQYFGPGTRLTVT.